The 5 T cell receptor beta chains below were found in one sample sequenced in a study of radiotherapy plus CTLA-4 blockade in lung cancer. Generated by immunoSEQ multiplex PCR, the TCRdb table keeps only in-frame clones and is missing some. The sample yields 45,000 to 55,000 clones, more than 70% seen once. The source material was peripheral blood, sampled from a patient treated with radiotherapy plus ipilimumab. These receptors all stem from a human donor with non-small cell lung cancer who had stable disease on radiotherapy plus ipilimumab.

This sequence joins TRBV7-2 and TRBJ1-2; 7 bases match TRBD1. The CDR3 consists of 14 residues. Germline V gives CDR1 SGHTA, CDR2 FQGNSA. Trimming removed 5 bases from V and 7 bases from J; junction bases left unmatched: 10. CDR3 sequence: CASSPRQGLSGYTF. The CDR3 nucleotides are TGTGCCAGCAGCCCCCGACAGGGATTAAGTGGCTACACCTTC.

This sequence joins TRBV19 and TRBJ1-4; unclear D gene. In germline, CDR1 is LNHDA, CDR2 SQIVND (reference sequence). The germline V and J ends were trimmed by 3 bases and 3 bases, with 11 bases remaining between them. This CDR3 is built from 15 residues. The CDR3 here is CASSIVTASNEKLFF. Written as DNA, the CDR3 is TGTGCCAGTAGTATCGTAACAGCTTCTAATGAAAAACTGTTTTTT.

The chain carries TRBV5-1 and TRBJ2-5, with 9 bases aligning to TRBD1. CDR1 is SGHRS, CDR2 YFSETQ, per germline. Trimming cost V 1 base and J 6 bases; bases outside gene matches: 10. The CDR3 sequence is 16 residues long. The CDR3 DNA reads as TGCGCCAGCAGCTTGTTAACAGGGGGCCTTTTAAAGACCCAGTACTTC. Its protein product is CASSLLTGGLLKTQYF. Complete variable domain (other parts from reference TRBV5-1 and TRBJ2-5): KAGVTQTPRYLIKTRGQQVTLSCSPISGHRSVSWYQQTPGQGLQFLFEYFSETQRNKGNFPGRFSGRQFSNSRSEMNVSTLELGDSALYLCASSLLTGGLLKTQYFGPGTRLLVL.

The V gene is TRBV6-5, the J gene TRBJ1-1; D gene unclear. The length of the CDR3 is 13 residues. Between the trimmed V and J ends, which lost 8 bases and 6 bases, there was a span of 16 bases. CDR1 and CDR2 (germline): MNHEY, SVGAGI. The CDR3 region is CASRAFASAEAFF. CDR3 sequence (DNA): TGTGCCAGCCGGGCGTTTGCGAGCGCTGAAGCTTTCTTT.

V usage is TRBV6-5 and J usage is TRBJ1-2; D is uncertain. Germline V gene data show CDR1 as MNHEY and CDR2 as SVGAGI. V was clipped by 7 bases and J by 2 bases, with 14 bases between them. The length of the CDR3 is 14 residues. The CDR3 spells CASKPGQANYGYTF. CDR3 DNA: TGTGCCAGCAAACCCGGGCAGGCGAACTATGGCTACACCTTC.